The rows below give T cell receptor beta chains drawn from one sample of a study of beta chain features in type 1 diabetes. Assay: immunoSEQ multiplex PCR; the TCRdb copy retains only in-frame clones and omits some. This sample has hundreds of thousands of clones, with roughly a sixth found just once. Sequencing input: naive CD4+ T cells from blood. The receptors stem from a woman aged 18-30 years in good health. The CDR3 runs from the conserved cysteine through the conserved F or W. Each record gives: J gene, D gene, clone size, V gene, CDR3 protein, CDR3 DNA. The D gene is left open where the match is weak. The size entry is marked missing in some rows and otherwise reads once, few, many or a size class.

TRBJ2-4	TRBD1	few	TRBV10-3	CATGDRGRSNIQYF	TGTGCCACCGGGGACAGGGGGCGATCAAACATTCAGTACTTC
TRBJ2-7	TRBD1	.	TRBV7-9	CASSQQGFDEQYF	TGTGCCAGCAGCCAACAGGGGTTCGACGAGCAGTACTTC
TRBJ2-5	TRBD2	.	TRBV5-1	CASSSLGLAGGQETQYF	TGCGCCAGCAGCTCCCTGGGTTTAGCGGGAGGGCAAGAGACCCAGTACTTC
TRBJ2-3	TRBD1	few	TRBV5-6	CASNRGGTDTQYF	TGTGCCAGCAACAGGGGGGGCACAGATACGCAGTATTTT
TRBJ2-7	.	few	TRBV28	CASSGDIYEQYF	TGTGCCAGCAGTGGGGACATATACGAGCAGTACTTC
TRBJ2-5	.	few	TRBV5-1	CASSSDSWETQYF	TGCGCCAGCAGCTCGGACAGCTGGGAGACCCAGTACTTC
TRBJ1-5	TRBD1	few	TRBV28	CASTGGFDVGQPQHF	TGTGCCAGCACAGGGGGGTTCGATGTAGGTCAGCCCCAGCATTTT
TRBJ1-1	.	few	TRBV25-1	CASSEVGRGNTEAFF	TGTGCCAGCAGTGAAGTCGGCAGGGGAAACACTGAAGCTTTCTTT
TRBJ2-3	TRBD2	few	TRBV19	CASSRLAGLDTQYF	TGTGCCAGTAGTAGGCTAGCGGGACTTGATACGCAGTATTTT
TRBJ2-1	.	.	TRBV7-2	CASSSEEQFF	TGTGCCAGCAGCTCCGAAGAGCAGTTCTTC
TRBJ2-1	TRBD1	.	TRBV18	CASSQGQGHEQFF	TGTGCCAGCTCACAAGGACAGGGCCATGAGCAGTTCTTC
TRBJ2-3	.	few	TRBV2	CASSGRQPHTDTQYF	TGTGCCAGCAGTGGTCGACAGCCCCACACAGATACGCAGTATTTT
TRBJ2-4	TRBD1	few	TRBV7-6	CASSSLPPGQGTLAKNIQYF	TGTGCCAGCAGCTCCCTCCCTCCAGGACAGGGGACGCTAGCCAAAAACATTCAGTACTTC
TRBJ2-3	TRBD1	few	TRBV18	CASSQGQGGADTQYF	TGTGCCAGCTCACAAGGACAGGGTGGAGCAGATACGCAGTATTTT
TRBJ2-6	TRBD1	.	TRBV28	CASSSYIRPGQGSSGANVLTF	TGTGCCAGCAGCTCTTACATTCGACCGGGACAGGGAAGCTCTGGGGCCAACGTCCTGACTTTC
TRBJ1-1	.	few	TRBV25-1	CASSEFSNTEAFF	TGTGCCAGCAGTGAATTTAGTAACACTGAAGCTTTCTTT